This T cell receptor beta chain comes out of a study of beta chain features in type 1 diabetes. Findings and limits, study-wide: Within each of all four CD4+ subsets, Type 1 diabetes patients had TCRB CDR3s that were moderately but significantly shorter. Whether TCRB rearrangement is influenced by HLA type went unresolved here. In the patient group, naive, central memory and Treg TCRB repertoires seemed more alike than in the healthy donor group.

Every bit of the isolated RNA underwent reverse transcription, so sequencing read expressed TCRB transcripts. Profiled with immunoSEQ multiplex PCR; TCRdb holds only in-frame clones, not every one. The repertoire has around 250,000 clones, 11% to 15% of them found once; the top ten carry about 0.02%. Concerning this clone: Its antigen is unidentified.

The CDR3 is made up of 13 amino acids. V was cut by 5 bases and J by 2 bases, with 10 bases left in between. Germline CDR1 reads GTSNPN; CDR2 reads SVGIG (reference sequence). The receptor comes from a man aged 30 to 45 with type 1 diabetes. The chain recombines TRBV30 with TRBJ1-5; D is unresolved. The sequenced material came from naive CD4+ T cells from blood. CDR3 nucleotide sequence: TGTGCCTGGGCGCAGGATGGCAATCAGCCCCAGCATTTT. Protein product: CAWAQDGNQPQHF.